This T cell receptor (beta chain) was recovered during a study of technical replicates of blood from several donors. The CDR3 has 14 residues. The trim removed 3 bases at V and 8 bases at J, leaving 7 bases unmatched. Germline CDR1 SGHVS, CDR2 FNYEAQ. The protocol was immunoSEQ multiplex PCR, while the TCRdb copy is restricted to in-frame clones and leaves out a portion. The sample lists roughly 68,000 clones; roughly nine tenths were seen once. The V call is TRBV7-6, the J call TRBJ1-1; 9 bases fit TRBD1. The TCR sequence derives from a human donor in good health. The sequencing input was T cells isolated from PBMCs. The CDR3 bases are TGTGCCAGCAGCTTTCCGGGACAGGGCAACGAAGCTTTCTTT. Its translation: CASSFPGQGNEAFF. Filled out from reference TRBV7-6 and TRBJ1-1, the complete variable domain reads GAGVSQSPRYKVTKRGQDVALRCDPISGHVSLYWYRQALGQGPEFLTYFNYEAQQDKSGLPNDRFSAERPEGSISTLTIQRTEQRDSAMYRCASSFPGQGNEAFFGQGTRLTVV.